This T cell receptor (beta chain) was found in a study of CD8+CD57+ T cells in acquired aplastic anemia. TCR beta VDJ combinations and CDR3 sequences were profiled from genomic DNA. Via MiXCR, TCRdb re-called the reads, giving one row per CDR3 protein. The repertoire holds 150,000 to 200,000 distinct CDR3 sequences, with 40% to 50% as singletons. Patients selected for sequencing had displayed CD8+CD57+ cell expansion by flow cytometry. With 2 bases removed from V and 0 bases from J, the gap between germline ends came to 15 bases. Germline assignment: CDR1 MGHDK and CDR2 SYGVNS. This CDR3 has 17 residues.

The J gene is TRBJ2-3, the V gene TRBV25-1; D is perhaps TRBD2 (5 bases). This TCR was recovered from a human donor with aplastic anemia. Sequenced sample: sorted CD4+, CD8+, or CD8+CD57+ T cells (not recorded which) from PBMCs. The CDR3 reads CASSERPREFSTDTQYF. The CDR3 DNA follows: TGTGCCAGCAGTGAACGTCCGAGGGAGTTTAGCACAGATACGCAGTATTTT.